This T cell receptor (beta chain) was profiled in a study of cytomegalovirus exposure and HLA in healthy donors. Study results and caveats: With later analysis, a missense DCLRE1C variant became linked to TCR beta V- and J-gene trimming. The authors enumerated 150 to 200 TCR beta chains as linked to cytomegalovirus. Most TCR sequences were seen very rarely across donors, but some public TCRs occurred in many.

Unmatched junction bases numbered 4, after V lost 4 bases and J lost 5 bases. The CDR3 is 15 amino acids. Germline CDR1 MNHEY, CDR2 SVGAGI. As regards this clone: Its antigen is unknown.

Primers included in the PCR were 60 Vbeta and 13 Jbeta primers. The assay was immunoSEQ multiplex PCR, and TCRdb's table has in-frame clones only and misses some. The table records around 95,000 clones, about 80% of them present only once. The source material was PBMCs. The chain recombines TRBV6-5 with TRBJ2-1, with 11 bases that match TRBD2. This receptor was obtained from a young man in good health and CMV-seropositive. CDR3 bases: TGTGCCAGCAGTTCCCCGACTAGCGGGGACAATGAGCAGTTCTTC. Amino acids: CASSSPTSGDNEQFF.